These 14 T cell receptor beta chains were all obtained from the same sample, sequenced in a study of T cell repertoires in cytomegalovirus infection. Each CDR3 protein is one row after TCRdb ran MiXCR on the reads. This sample has about 340,000 distinct CDR3 sequences, with about 27% found just once. The antigens these receptors bind are not known. The sample was cultured PBMCs, taken from culture after CMV antigen stimulation. The receptors were gathered from a human donor in good health (CMV status not recorded). Some clones in this sample may be carry-over from other donors' samples.

This clonotype has more than one count but fewer than ten. CDR3 bases: TGTGCCAGCACCGAGGGGGCCTTAGGAGATGAAAAACTGTTTTTT. Its protein is CASTEGALGDEKLFF. The chain carries TRBV11-2 and TRBJ1-4; 7 bases map to TRBD1. Germline trimming cut 7 bases from V and 6 bases from J; bases unmatched to any gene: 11. The CDR3 runs 15 residues. Germline V CDR1 and CDR2: SGHAT, FQNNGV. The full variable domain, completed using reference TRBV11-2 and TRBJ1-4, is EAGVAQSPRYKIIEKRQSVAFWCNPISGHATLYWYQQILGQGPKLLIQFQNNGVVDDSQLPKDRFSAERLKGVDSTLKIQPAKLEDSAVYLCASTEGALGDEKLFFGSGTQLSVL.

The J gene is TRBJ2-7, the V gene TRBV2; tentative D call: TRBD2 (6 bases). Germline-derived CDR1 and CDR2 are SNHLY and FYNNEI. V was pared by 2 bases and J by 1 base, with 12 bases between. The CDR3 sequence is 15 residues long. The CDR3 is CASSEWAGTSYEQYF. The CDR3 nucleotides are TGTGCCAGCAGTGAATGGGCAGGGACTTCCTACGAGCAGTACTTC.

This rearrangement joins TRBV19 to TRBJ1-1; a possible D gene is TRBD1 (5 bases). The V gene lost 2 bases and the J gene lost 5 bases, with 9 bases spanning the gap. Germline lookup yields CDR1 LNHDA and CDR2 SQIVND (reference sequence). The CDR3 spans 13 residues. CDR3: CASSIIGATEAFF. DNA for the CDR3: TGTGCCAGTAGTATAATAGGGGCGACTGAAGCTTTCTTT. Variable domain in full (rest from reference TRBV19 and TRBJ1-1): DGGITQSPKYLFRKEGQNVTLSCEQNLNHDAMYWYRQDPGQGLRLIYYSQIVNDFQKGDIAEGYSVSREKKESFPLTVTSAQKNPTAFYLCASSIIGATEAFFGQGTRLTVV.

This clonotype showed up just a few times. The chain combines TRBV11-2 with TRBJ1-2, with unresolved D. The V and J ends lost 2 bases and 7 bases respectively, with 20 bases between them. Germline CDR1 SGHAT, CDR2 FQNNGV. The CDR3 has 16 amino acids. This CDR3 reads CASSLFGKGPTIGYTF. For the CDR3, the DNA is TGTGCCAGCAGCTTATTCGGCAAGGGCCCCACTATTGGCTACACCTTC.

The chain couples TRBV6-5 to TRBJ2-5, with TRBD1 identical over 7 bases. The germline V gene has CDR1 MNHEY and CDR2 SVGAGI. The CDR3 is made up of 14 amino acids. With 0 bases clipped from V and 5 bases from J, the junction kept 3 bases outside the gene matches. CDR3 region: CASSYSDRWETQYF. In nucleotides, the CDR3 is TGTGCCAGCAGTTACTCGGACAGGTGGGAGACCCAGTACTTC.

This chain links TRBV6-6 with TRBJ1-5; D is perhaps TRBD1 (5 bases). The CDR3 is 14 amino acids. Germline V gene sequence: CDR1 MNHNY, CDR2 SVGAGI (reference sequence). V lost 7 bases, J lost 0 bases, and 10 bases lay in between. In DNA, the CDR3 is TGTGCCAGCACAGGGCAGGCTAGCAATCAGCCCCAGCATTTT. Translation gives CASTGQASNQPQHF.

This clonotype was seen ten or more times. The chain has TRBV12-3 or TRBV12-4 and TRBJ1-4; 9 positions match TRBD1. The CDR3 is 14 amino acids. V lost 4 bases and J lost 4; bases outside the gene matches: 1. The CDR3 sequence: CASSSTGGNEKLFF. Here the CDR3 DNA reads TGTGCCAGCAGTTCGACAGGGGGTAATGAAAAACTGTTTTTT.

This clonotype has a count of ten or more. This rearrangement joins TRBV7-7 to TRBJ2-2, with 7 bases fitting TRBD2. Germline-derived CDR1 and CDR2 are SSHAT and FNYEAQ (reference sequence). The CDR3 length is 14 residues. CDR3 sequence reads: CASGPDSNTGELFF. CDR3 coding DNA: TGTGCTAGCGGGCCGGACTCGAACACCGGGGAGCTGTTTTTT.

This sequence joins TRBV19 and TRBJ1-1; possibly TRBD1 for D (5 bases). CDR3 size: 14 residues. Germline V lookup: CDR1 LNHDA, CDR2 SQIVND (reference sequence). Trimming removed 5 bases from V and 4 bases from J, with 14 bases in between. This chain's CDR3 is CASSSNGAGTEAFF. In nucleotides, the CDR3 is TGTGCCAGTAGTTCTAACGGGGCCGGCACTGAAGCTTTCTTT.

This clonotype was seen a handful of times. The genes are TRBV6-5 and TRBJ2-6; no reliable D call. The CDR3 totals 14 residues. Trimming took 1 base from V and 4 from J, leaving 5 bases between them. Germline CDR1 is MNHEY and CDR2 is SVGAGI. The DNA for the CDR3 is TGTGCCAGCAGTTACTTTAGAGGGGCCAACGTCCTGACTTTC. Translated: CASSYFRGANVLTF.

This clonotype was found a few times. This rearrangement joins TRBV27 to TRBJ2-2; TRBD2 matches 10 bases. CDR1 and CDR2 from the germline V gene are MNHEY and SMNVEV (reference sequence). The V gene end was trimmed by 8 bases and the J gene end by 0 bases; junction bases not matched to a gene: 12. The CDR3 consists of 18 residues. The CDR3 DNA follows: TGTGCCAGCTTCAGCTGGGCTAGCGGGAGAGCGAACACCGGGGAGCTGTTTTTT. It specifies CASFSWASGRANTGELFF.

This clonotype was observed a single time. The chain uses TRBV7-6 and TRBJ2-7; maybe TRBD2 (7 bases). Trimming took 1 base from V and 3 from J, leaving 13 bases between them. The CDR3 spans 15 residues. CDR1 is SGHVS, CDR2 FNYEAQ, per germline. CDR3 sequence: CASSLEAGANYEQYF. The CDR3 DNA is TGTGCCAGCAGCTTAGAGGCGGGGGCCAACTACGAGCAGTACTTC.

This clonotype was seen more than once but under ten times. V gene TRBV7-6 combines with J gene TRBJ2-5; D is ambiguous. In germline, CDR1 is SGHVS, CDR2 FNYEAQ. Trimming stripped 2 bases from V and 5 bases from J, with 9 bases between. The CDR3 sequence is 13 residues long. CDR3 nucleotides: TGTGCCAGCAGCTTAACCGTGGTGGAGACCCAGTACTTC. The encoded protein is CASSLTVVETQYF.

Only a few counts were recorded for this clonotype. V usage is TRBV6-6 and J usage is TRBJ1-2, with a possible D match to TRBD1 (5 bases). Germline-derived CDR1 and CDR2 are MNHNY and SVGAGI (reference sequence). V was cut by 0 bases and J by 7 bases, with 12 bases left in between. There are 14 residues in the CDR3. The CDR3 bases are TGTGCCAGCAGTTACTCGAATGGGGCGGGTGGCTACACCTTC. It codes for CASSYSNGAGGYTF.